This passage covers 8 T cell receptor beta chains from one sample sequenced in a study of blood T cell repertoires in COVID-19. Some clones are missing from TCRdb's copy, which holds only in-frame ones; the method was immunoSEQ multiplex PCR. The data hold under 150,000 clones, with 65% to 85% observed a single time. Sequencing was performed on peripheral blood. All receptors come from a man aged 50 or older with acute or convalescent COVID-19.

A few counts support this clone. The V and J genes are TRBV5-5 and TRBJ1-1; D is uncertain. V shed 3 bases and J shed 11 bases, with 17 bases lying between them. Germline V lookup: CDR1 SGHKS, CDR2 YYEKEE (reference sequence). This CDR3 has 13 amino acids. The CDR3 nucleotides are TGTGCCAGCAGCTGGAATCCGGAGGAGCCGGCTTTCTTT. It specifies CASSWNPEEPAFF.

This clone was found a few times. In DNA, the CDR3 is TGTGCCAGCAGTCTATCGGGACTTCAAGCAGCTTTCTTT. Translating it yields CASSLSGLQAAFF. The chain recombines TRBV6-5 with TRBJ1-1; possibly TRBD1 for D (5 bases). Trimming left V 5 bases short and J 10 bases short, with 17 bases between. CDR3 length: 13 amino acids. Looked up from germline, CDR1 is MNHEY and CDR2 is SVGAGI.

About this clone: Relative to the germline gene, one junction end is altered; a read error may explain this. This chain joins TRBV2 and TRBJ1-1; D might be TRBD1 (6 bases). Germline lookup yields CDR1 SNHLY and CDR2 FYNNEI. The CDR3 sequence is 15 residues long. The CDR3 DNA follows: TGTGCCAGCAGGGAAGGGGCAGGGGCGGTCACTGAAGCTTTCTTT. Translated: CASREGAGAVTEAFF.

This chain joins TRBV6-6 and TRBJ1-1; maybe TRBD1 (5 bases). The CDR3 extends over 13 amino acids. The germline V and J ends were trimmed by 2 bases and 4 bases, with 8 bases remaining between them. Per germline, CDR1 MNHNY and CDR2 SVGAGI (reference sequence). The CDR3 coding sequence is TGTGCCAGCAGTTACGGGGGGGGCACTGAAGCTTTCTTT. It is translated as CASSYGGGTEAFF.

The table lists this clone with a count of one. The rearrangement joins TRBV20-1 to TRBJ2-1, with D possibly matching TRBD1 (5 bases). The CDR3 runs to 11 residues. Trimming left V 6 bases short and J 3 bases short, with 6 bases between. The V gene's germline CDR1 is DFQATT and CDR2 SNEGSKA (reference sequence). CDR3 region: CSATGYNEQFF. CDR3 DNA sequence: TGCAGTGCCACAGGCTACAATGAGCAGTTCTTC.

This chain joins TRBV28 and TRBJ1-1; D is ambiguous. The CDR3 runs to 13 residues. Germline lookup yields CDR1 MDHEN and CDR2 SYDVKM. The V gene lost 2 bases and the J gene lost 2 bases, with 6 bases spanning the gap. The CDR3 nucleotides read TGTGCCAGCAGTTTAACATATAACACTGAAGCTTTCTTT. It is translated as CASSLTYNTEAFF.

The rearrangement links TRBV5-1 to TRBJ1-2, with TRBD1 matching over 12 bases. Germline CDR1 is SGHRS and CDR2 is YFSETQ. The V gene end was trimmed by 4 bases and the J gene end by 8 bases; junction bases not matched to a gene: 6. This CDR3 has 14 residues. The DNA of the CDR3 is TGCGCCAGCAGCCCGGGACAGGGGGCCTGGGGCTACACCTTC. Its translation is CASSPGQGAWGYTF.

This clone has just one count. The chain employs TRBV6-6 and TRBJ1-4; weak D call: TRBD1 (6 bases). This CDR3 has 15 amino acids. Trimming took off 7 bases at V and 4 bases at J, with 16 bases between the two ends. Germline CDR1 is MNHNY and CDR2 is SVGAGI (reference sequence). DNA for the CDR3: TGTGCCAGCAAGATAACAGGGCCTGTTAATGAAAAACTGTTTTTT. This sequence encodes CASKITGPVNEKLFF.